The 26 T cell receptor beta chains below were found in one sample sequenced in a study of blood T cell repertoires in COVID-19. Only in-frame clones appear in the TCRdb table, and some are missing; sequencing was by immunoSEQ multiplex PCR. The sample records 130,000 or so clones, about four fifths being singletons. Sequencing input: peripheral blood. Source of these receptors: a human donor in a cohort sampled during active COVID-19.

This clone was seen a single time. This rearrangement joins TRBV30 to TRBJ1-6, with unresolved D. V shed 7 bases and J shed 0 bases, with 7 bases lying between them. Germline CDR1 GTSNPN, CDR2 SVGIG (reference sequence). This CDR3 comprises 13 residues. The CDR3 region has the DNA TGTGCCTACGATAGCTCCTATAATTCACCCCTCCACTTT. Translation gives CAYDSSYNSPLHF.

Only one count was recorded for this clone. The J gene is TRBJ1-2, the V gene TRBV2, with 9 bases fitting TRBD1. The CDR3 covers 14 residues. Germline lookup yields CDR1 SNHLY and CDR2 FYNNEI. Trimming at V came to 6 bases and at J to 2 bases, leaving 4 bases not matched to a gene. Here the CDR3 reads CASSKGTGNYGYTF. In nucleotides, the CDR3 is TGTGCCAGCAGCAAAGGGACAGGGAACTATGGCTACACCTTC.

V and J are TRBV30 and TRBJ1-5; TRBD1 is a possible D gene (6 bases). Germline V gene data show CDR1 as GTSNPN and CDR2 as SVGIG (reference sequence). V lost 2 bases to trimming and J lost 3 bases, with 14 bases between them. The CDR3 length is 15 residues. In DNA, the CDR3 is TGTGCCTGGAGTCCTCCCGGACAGATCAATCAGCCCCAGCATTTT. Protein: CAWSPPGQINQPQHF. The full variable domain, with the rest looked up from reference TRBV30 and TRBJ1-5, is SQTIHQWPATLVQPVGSPLSLECTVEGTSNPNLYWYRQAAGRGLQLLFYSVGIGQISSEVPQNLSASRPQDRQFILSSKKLLLSDSGFYLCAWSPPGQINQPQHFGDGTRLSIL.

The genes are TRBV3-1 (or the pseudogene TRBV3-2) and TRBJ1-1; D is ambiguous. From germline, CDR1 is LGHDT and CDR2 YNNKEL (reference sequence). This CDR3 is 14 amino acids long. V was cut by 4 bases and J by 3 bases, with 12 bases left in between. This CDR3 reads CASSPGGVHTEAFF. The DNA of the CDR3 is TGTGCCAGCAGCCCTGGCGGTGTACACACTGAAGCTTTCTTT.

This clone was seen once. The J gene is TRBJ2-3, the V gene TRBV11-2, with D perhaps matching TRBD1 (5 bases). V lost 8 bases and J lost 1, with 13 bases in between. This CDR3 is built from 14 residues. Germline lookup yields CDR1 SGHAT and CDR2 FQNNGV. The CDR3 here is CASSGWGRTDTQYF. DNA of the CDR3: TGTGCCAGCTCTGGTTGGGGCCGCACAGATACGCAGTATTTT.

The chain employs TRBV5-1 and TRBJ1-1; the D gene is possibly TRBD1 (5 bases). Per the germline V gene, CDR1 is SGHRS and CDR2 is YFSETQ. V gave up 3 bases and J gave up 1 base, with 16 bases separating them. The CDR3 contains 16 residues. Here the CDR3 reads CASSWGRVLRNTEAFF. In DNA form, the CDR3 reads TGCGCCAGCAGCTGGGGCAGGGTCCTCAGGAACACTGAAGCTTTCTTT.

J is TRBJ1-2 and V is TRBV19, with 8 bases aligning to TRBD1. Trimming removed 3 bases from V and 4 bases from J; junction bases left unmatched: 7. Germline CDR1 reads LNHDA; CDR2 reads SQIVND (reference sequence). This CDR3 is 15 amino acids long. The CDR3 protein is CASSILTGVGYGYTF. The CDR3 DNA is TGTGCCAGTAGTATCCTGACAGGGGTCGGCTATGGCTACACCTTC.

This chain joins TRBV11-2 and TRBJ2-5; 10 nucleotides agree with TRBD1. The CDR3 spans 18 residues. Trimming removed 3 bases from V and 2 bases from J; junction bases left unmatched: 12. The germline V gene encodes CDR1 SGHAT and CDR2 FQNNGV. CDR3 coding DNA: TGTGCCAGCAGCTTGGGAGACAGGGGGCCGGGCAGACAAGAGACCCAGTACTTC. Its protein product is CASSLGDRGPGRQETQYF.

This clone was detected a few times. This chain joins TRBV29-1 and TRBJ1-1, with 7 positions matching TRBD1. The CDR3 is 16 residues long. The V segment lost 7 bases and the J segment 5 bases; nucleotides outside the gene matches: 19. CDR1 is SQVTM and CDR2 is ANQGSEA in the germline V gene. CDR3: CSARRVTGTEGTEAFF. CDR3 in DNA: TGCAGCGCCAGGAGGGTGACAGGGACGGAGGGAACTGAAGCTTTCTTT.

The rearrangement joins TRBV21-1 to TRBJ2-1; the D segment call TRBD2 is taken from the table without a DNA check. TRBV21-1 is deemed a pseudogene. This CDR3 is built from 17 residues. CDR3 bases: TGTGCCAGCAGCCCAGACGGGCTAGCGGTCTCCTACAATGAGCAGTTCTTC. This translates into CASSPDGLAVSYNEQFF.

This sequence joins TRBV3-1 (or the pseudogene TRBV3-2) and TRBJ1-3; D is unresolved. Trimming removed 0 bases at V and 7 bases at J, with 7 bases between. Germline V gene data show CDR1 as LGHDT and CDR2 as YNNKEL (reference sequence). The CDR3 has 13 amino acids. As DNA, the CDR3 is TGTGCCAGCAGCCAAGATACGGGGAACACCATATATTTT. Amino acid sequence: CASSQDTGNTIYF.

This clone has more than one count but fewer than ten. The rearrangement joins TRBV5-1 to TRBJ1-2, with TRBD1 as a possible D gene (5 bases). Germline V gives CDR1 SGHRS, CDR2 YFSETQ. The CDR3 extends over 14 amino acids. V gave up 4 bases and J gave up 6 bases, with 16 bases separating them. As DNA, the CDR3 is TGCGCCAGCAGCCTGGCGTTGGGGGGACATGGCTACACCTTC. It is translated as CASSLALGGHGYTF. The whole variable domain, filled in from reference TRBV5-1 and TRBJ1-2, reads KAGVTQTPRYLIKTRGQQVTLSCSPISGHRSVSWYQQTPGQGLQFLFEYFSETQRNKGNFPGRFSGRQFSNSRSEMNVSTLELGDSALYLCASSLALGGHGYTFGSGTRLTVV.

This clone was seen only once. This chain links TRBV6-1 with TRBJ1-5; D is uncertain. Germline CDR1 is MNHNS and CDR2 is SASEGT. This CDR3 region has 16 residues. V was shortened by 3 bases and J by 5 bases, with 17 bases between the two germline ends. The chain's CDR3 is CASSDAGGPWDQPQHF. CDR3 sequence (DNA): TGTGCCAGCAGTGATGCGGGAGGGCCCTGGGATCAGCCCCAGCATTTT.

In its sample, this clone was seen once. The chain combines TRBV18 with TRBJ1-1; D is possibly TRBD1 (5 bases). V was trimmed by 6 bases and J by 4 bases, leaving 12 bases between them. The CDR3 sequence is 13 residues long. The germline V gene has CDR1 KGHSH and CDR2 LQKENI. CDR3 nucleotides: TGTGCCAGCTCCGTGGGGGGGGGCACTGAAGCTTTCTTT. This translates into CASSVGGGTEAFF. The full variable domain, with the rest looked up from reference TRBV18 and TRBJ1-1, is NAGVMQNPRHLVRRRGQEARLRCSPMKGHSHVYWYRQLPEEGLKFMVYLQKENIIDESGMPKERFSAEFPKEGPSILRIQQVVRGDSAAYFCASSVGGGTEAFFGQGTRLTVV.

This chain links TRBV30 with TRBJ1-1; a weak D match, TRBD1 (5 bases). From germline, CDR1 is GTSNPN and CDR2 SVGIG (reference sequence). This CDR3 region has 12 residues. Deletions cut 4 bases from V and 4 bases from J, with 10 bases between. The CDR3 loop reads CAWNWGGTEAFF. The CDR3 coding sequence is TGTGCCTGGAATTGGGGGGGCACTGAAGCTTTCTTT.

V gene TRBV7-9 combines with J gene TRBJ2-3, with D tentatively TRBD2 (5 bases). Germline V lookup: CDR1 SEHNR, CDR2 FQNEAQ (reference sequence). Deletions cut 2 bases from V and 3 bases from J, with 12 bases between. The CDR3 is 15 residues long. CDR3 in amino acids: CASSLLVARTDTQYF. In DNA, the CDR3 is TGTGCCAGCAGCTTACTAGTAGCGCGGACAGATACGCAGTATTTT.

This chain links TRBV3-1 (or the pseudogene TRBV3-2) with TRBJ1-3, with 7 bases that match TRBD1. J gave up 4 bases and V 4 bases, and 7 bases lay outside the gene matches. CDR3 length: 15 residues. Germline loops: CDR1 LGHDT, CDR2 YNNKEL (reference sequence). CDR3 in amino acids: CASSRLPGQGNTIYF. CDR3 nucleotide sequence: TGTGCCAGCAGCCGACTCCCGGGACAGGGAAACACCATATATTTT.

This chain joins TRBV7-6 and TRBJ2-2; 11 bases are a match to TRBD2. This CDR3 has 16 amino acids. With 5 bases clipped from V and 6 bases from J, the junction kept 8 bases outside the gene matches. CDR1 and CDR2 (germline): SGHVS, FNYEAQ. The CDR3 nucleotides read TGTGCCAGCAGCCTCCTTAGCGGGGGGGCTTCCGGGGAGCTGTTTTTT. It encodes CASSLLSGGASGELFF.

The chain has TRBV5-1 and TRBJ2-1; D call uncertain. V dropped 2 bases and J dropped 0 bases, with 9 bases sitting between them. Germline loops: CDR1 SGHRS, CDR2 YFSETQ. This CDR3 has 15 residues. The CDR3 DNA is TGCGCCAGCAGCTTCGTGGCAAGCTCCTACAATGAGCAGTTCTTC. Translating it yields CASSFVASSYNEQFF.

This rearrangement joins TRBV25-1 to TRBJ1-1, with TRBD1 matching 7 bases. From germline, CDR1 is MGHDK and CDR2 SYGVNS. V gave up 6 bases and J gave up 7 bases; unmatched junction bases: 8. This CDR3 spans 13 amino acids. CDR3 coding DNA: TGTGCCAGCAGCTCCGGGACAGACTATGAAGCTTTCTTT. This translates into CASSSGTDYEAFF. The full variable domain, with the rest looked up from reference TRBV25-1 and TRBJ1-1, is EADIYQTPRYLVIGTGKKITLECSQTMGHDKMYWYQQDPGMELHLIHYSYGVNSTEKGDLSSESTVSRIRTEHFPLTLESARPSHTSQYLCASSSGTDYEAFFGQGTRLTVV.

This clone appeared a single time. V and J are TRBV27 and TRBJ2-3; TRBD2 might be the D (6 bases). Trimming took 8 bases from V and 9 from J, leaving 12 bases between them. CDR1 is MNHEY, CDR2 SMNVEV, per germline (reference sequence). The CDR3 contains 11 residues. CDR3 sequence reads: CASGGSATQYF. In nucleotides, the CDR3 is TGTGCCAGCGGGGGGAGTGCGACGCAGTATTTT.

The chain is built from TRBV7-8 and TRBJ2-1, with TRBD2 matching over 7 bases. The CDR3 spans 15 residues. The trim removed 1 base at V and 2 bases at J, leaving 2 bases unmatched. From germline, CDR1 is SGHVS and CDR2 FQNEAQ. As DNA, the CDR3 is TGTGCCAGCAGCTTAGATGGGGGGGCCTACAATGAGCAGTTCTTC. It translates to CASSLDGGAYNEQFF.

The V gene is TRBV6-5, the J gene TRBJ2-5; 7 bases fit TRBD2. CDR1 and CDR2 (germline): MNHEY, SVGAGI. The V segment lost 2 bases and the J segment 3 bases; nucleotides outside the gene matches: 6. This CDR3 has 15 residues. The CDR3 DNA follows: TGTGCCAGCAGTTACGCAGCGGGACTCAAAGAGACCCAGTACTTC. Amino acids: CASSYAAGLKETQYF.

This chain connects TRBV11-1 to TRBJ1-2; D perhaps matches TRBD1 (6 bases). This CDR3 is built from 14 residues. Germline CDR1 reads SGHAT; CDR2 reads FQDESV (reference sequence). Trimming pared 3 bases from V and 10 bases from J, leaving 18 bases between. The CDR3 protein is CASSLSSRGKVYTF. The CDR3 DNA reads TGTGCCAGCAGCTTGAGTTCGAGGGGGAAAGTCTACACCTTC.

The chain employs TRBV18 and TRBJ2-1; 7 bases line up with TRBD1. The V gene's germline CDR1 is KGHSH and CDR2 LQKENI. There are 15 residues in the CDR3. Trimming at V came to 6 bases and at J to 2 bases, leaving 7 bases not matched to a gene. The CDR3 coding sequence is TGTGCCAGCTCGCCAGACCAGGGGGCCTACAATGAGCAGTTCTTC. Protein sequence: CASSPDQGAYNEQFF. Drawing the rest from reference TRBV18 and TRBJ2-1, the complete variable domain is NAGVMQNPRHLVRRRGQEARLRCSPMKGHSHVYWYRQLPEEGLKFMVYLQKENIIDESGMPKERFSAEFPKEGPSILRIQQVVRGDSAAYFCASSPDQGAYNEQFFGPGTRLTVL.

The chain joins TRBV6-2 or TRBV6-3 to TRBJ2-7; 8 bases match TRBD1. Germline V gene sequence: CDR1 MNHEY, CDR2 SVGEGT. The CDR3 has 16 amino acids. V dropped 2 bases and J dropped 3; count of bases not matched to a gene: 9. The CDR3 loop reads CASSYSRTGQVYEQYF. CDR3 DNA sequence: TGTGCCAGCAGTTACAGTAGAACGGGACAGGTCTACGAGCAGTACTTC.